Listed below are T cell receptor beta chains from one sample, sequenced in a study of blood T cell repertoires in COVID-19. Profiling relied on immunoSEQ multiplex PCR, and the TCRdb table lists in-frame clones only, not all of them. This sample has approximately 190,000 clones, with roughly four fifths found just once. Sequencing input: peripheral blood. Receptors were obtained from a woman in her thirties or forties with acute or convalescent COVID-19. Each CDR3 is given with its conserved first and last residue. A D gene is named only where the DNA matches it firmly. The listing skips clone size in some rows; elsewhere it reads once, few, many or a size class.

d_call clone_size j_call v_call cdr3_length cdr3_nt cdr3_aa
. once TRBJ1-5 TRBV27 13 TGTGCCAGCAGTTTTTTAGAGGGTCAGCCCCAGCATTTT CASSFLEGQPQHF
TRBD1 few TRBJ1-5 TRBV10-3 13 TGTGCCACCGCAGGGGGTCTTAATCAGCCCCAGCATTTT CATAGGLNQPQHF
. . TRBJ1-6 TRBV18 15 TGTGCCAGCTCACCACGGACAGCCGATAATTCACCCCTCCACTTT CASSPRTADNSPLHF
. once TRBJ1-2 TRBV28 15 TGTGCCAGCAGGCTACCTACAGGGTCTGGCTATGGCTACACCTTC CASRLPTGSGYGYTF
. few TRBJ2-1 TRBV27 17 TGTGCCAGCAGTTTAGTCGGGGTCTTCGGCTCCTACAATGAGCAGTTCTTC CASSLVGVFGSYNEQFF
. . TRBJ1-6 TRBV5-4 13 TGTGCCGTCTCGGGATTGAGCAATTCACCCCTCCACTTT CAVSGLSNSPLHF
. . TRBJ2-7 TRBV19 14 TGTGCCAGTAGTCCCGGACTGGGCATCTACGAGCAGTACTTC CASSPGLGIYEQYF
TRBD1 . TRBJ2-7 TRBV2 14 TGTGCCAGCAGTCCGGGACAGTTCACCTACGAGCAGTACTTC CASSPGQFTYEQYF
. . TRBJ2-5 TRBV12-2 10 TGTGCACTTCTAGAAGAGACCCAGTACTTC CALLEETQYF
TRBD1 . TRBJ2-3 TRBV5-6 14 TGTGCCAGCAGCTCGACAGGGAGTGGTTATACGCAGTATTTT CASSSTGSGYTQYF
. . TRBJ1-2 TRBV5-6 13 TGTGCCAGCAGCTTTACGAGCGACTATGGCTACACCTTC CASSFTSDYGYTF
. . TRBJ1-1 TRBV6-5 14 TGTGCCAGCAGTTACCGGGTCGGGGAAACTGAAGCTTTCTTT CASSYRVGETEAFF
TRBD2 once TRBJ2-1 TRBV5-1 14 TGCGCCAGCAGCTCCGGACGGGCGGGGGATGAGCAGTTCTTC CASSSGRAGDEQFF
. . TRBJ1-2 TRBV5-1 15 TGCGCCAGCAGCTTTGACGGAGCAGCTAACTATGGCTACACCTTC CASSFDGAANYGYTF
TRBD2 . TRBJ2-3 TRBV5-6 16 TGTGCCAGCAGCTATCGTAGCGGGGGGGCGCCAGATACGCAGTATTTT CASSYRSGGAPDTQYF
. . TRBJ2-2 TRBV5-1 14 TGCGCCAGCAGCTTGGTTGGGCCTAACGGGGAGCTGTTTTTT CASSLVGPNGELFF
TRBD1 . TRBJ2-7 TRBV7-9 15 TGTGCCAGCAGCTACGGGACAGGGTTTACCTACGAGCAGTACTTC CASSYGTGFTYEQYF
TRBD1 . TRBJ2-2 TRBV5-6 15 TGTGCCAGCAGCTTGTGGGACAGAGACACCGGGGAGCTGTTTTTT CASSLWDRDTGELFF
TRBD1 . TRBJ1-5 TRBV28 15 TGTGCCAGCAGTCTACGACAGGGGAAAAATCAGCCCCAGCATTTT CASSLRQGKNQPQHF
. . TRBJ2-5 TRBV7-7 15 TGTGCTAGCAGCTTACAATGGGGGCGGCAAGAGACCCAGTACTTC CASSLQWGRQETQYF
. . TRBJ2-6 TRBV5-1 17 TGCGCCAGCAGCTGGCTCTCCAGGGTTACTGGGGCCAACGTCCTGACTTTC CASSWLSRVTGANVLTF
TRBD2 . TRBJ2-1 TRBV5-1 20 TGCGCCAGTACCAGGGTCGGACTAGCGGGCCCAAAGAGCTCCTACAATGAGCAGTTCTTC CASTRVGLAGPKSSYNEQFF
. . TRBJ1-2 TRBV24-1 14 TGTGCCACCAGTGATGGCGGAGACTACTATGGCTACACCTTC CATSDGGDYYGYTF
. once TRBJ2-1 TRBV5-1 17 TGCGCCAGCAGCTTGGGGACGGGACTGGCCACCTACAATGAGCAGTTCTTC CASSLGTGLATYNEQFF
TRBD1 . TRBJ2-7 TRBV19 15 TGTGCCAGTAGTATATATCTCGGGACAGGTTACGAGCAGTACTTC CASSIYLGTGYEQYF
. . TRBJ1-2 TRBV27 14 TGTGCCAGCAGTTTATACGCAGGAAGCTATGGCTACACCTTC CASSLYAGSYGYTF
TRBD1 . TRBJ2-5 TRBV6-5 15 TGTGCCAGCACCCTGCACAGGGGGCTTCGGGAGACCCAGTACTTC CASTLHRGLRETQYF
TRBD2 . TRBJ2-3 TRBV7-3 14 TGTGCCAGCAGCCTCCGGGGGGGTTCAGATACGCAGTATTTT CASSLRGGSDTQYF
. . TRBJ1-1 TRBV10-3 13 TGTGCCATCCGGGGGGCCAGCAACACTGAAGCTTTCTTT CAIRGASNTEAFF
TRBD1 . TRBJ1-1 TRBV10-3 13 TGTGCCTTCTCGCCGGGACAGGGTAGTGGAGCTTTCTTT CAFSPGQGSGAFF
TRBD2 . TRBJ2-3 TRBV7-8 14 TGTGCCAGCAGCTTACGCGGGAGGGCTGATACGCAGTATTTT CASSLRGRADTQYF
. . TRBJ2-3 TRBV19 15 TGTGCCAGTAGTATCGGGAACATTGGCGCAGATACGCAGTATTTT CASSIGNIGADTQYF
. . TRBJ1-3 TRBV5-6 14 TGTGCCAGCAGCTTCACTTTCGTCGGAAACACCATATATTTT CASSFTFVGNTIYF
. . TRBJ2-2 TRBV3-1/TRBV3-2 12 TGTGCCAGCAGCCCCTCCACCGGGGAGCTGTTTTTT CASSPSTGELFF
TRBD2 . TRBJ2-2 TRBV5-1 18 TGCGCCAGCAGTACCGACCGGGGGACTAGCATAGGCACCGGGGAGCTGTTTTTT CASSTDRGTSIGTGELFF
. . TRBJ2-2 TRBV11-2 13 TGTGCCAGCAGCCCATTTAACACCGGGGAGCTGTTTTTT CASSPFNTGELFF
. . TRBJ1-1 TRBV27 14 TGTGCCAGCAGTTTCTCGGTTCTTAACACTGAAGCTTTCTTT CASSFSVLNTEAFF
. . TRBJ1-1 TRBV3-1/TRBV3-2 14 TGTGCCAGCAGCCGACGGGGGACGAACACTGAAGCTTTCTTT CASSRRGTNTEAFF
. . TRBJ1-6 TRBV5-6 14 TGTGCCAGCAGATACCAGGTTGGGAATTCACCCCTCCACTTT CASRYQVGNSPLHF
TRBD1 . TRBJ1-1 TRBV6-6 12 TGTGCCAGCAGTTCAACAGGGGCTGGAGCTTTCTTT CASSSTGAGAFF
. . TRBJ2-5 TRBV3-1/TRBV3-2 14 TGTGCCAGCAGTCTCCTTGCGCCGGAAGAGACCCAGTACTTC CASSLLAPEETQYF
. . TRBJ1-3 TRBV18 12 TGTGCCAGCTCACCGGACAGTAACACCATATATTTT CASSPDSNTIYF
TRBD1 . TRBJ1-1 TRBV19 15 TGTGCCAGTAGGGGACAGGGGGCTGATAGGACTGAAGCTTTCTTT CASRGQGADRTEAFF
. . TRBJ1-4 TRBV5-1 15 TGCGCCAGCCAGAGGGCGGGGGGGACTAATGAAAAACTGTTTTTT CASQRAGGTNEKLFF
. . TRBJ1-2 TRBV11-2 15 TGTGCCAGCAGCCAATTTCTGGGGGGGGCCTATGGCTACACCTTC CASSQFLGGAYGYTF
TRBD1 . TRBJ2-3 TRBV18 14 TGTGCCAGCTCGGCCGGGACAGGGACAGATACGCAGTATTTT CASSAGTGTDTQYF
. . TRBJ1-2 TRBV28 13 TGTGCCAGCAGTTTGGACAGAAAATATGGCTACACCTTC CASSLDRKYGYTF
TRBD1 few TRBJ1-2 TRBV28 13 TGTGCCAGCAGTTCAACAGGGGGCCGTGGCTACACCTTC CASSSTGGRGYTF
TRBD2 once TRBJ2-1 TRBV5-1 14 TGCGCCAGCAGCTTGGGGACTAGGGATTCTGAGCAGTTCTTC CASSLGTRDSEQFF
. . TRBJ1-2 TRBV28 14 TGTGCCAGCAGTTTAACGGGTGCTAACTATGGCTACACCTTC CASSLTGANYGYTF
. . TRBJ1-5 TRBV9 15 TGTGCCAGCAGCGTAGGAGGGAATTCCCATCAGCCCCAGCATTTT CASSVGGNSHQPQHF
TRBD2 . TRBJ2-5 TRBV2 19 TGTGCCAGCAGCACCCCTAGGGCTAGCGGGGGGGAAGATCAAGAGACCCAGTACTTC CASSTPRASGGEDQETQYF
. few TRBJ2-5 TRBV6-5 14 TGTGCCATAAGCGGGCAGGGGGTAAGAGAGACCCAGTACTTC CAISGQGVRETQYF
. . TRBJ1-6 TRBV14 17 TGTGCCAGCAGCCAAGAGAACAGGGCGAGGGCTAATTCACCCCTCCACTTT CASSQENRARANSPLHF
. . TRBJ1-1 TRBV10-3 13 TGTGCCATGGCAGCACAGATGAACACTGAAGCTTTCTTT CAMAAQMNTEAFF